A selection of T cell receptor beta chains follows, all from one sample in a study of cytomegalovirus exposure and HLA in healthy donors. Using immunoSEQ multiplex PCR, the repertoire was profiled, and TCRdb retains in-frame clones only, with some absent. The table includes roughly 120,000 clones, about three quarters detected once. Sequences were obtained from PBMCs. The receptor set was obtained from a woman in her fifties or sixties in good health and CMV-seropositive. Both conserved end residues are part of each CDR3. D genes are given only for firm matches. Only part of the rows carry a size: once, few, many, or a class if the clone is expanded.

j_call d_call v_call clone_size cdr3_nt cdr3_aa
TRBJ2-3 TRBD1 TRBV11-3 - TGTGCCAGCAGCCGGGACAGGGCAGCAGATACGCAGTATTTT CASSRDRAADTQYF
TRBJ1-1 - TRBV6-6 once TGTGCCAGCAGGCCGTCGGGGGGCTCGGAAGCTTTCTTT CASRPSGGSEAFF
TRBJ1-2 - TRBV5-5 - TGTGCCAGCAGAAGACAGGACAACTATGGCTACACCTTC CASRRQDNYGYTF
TRBJ2-5 TRBD2 TRBV6-5 - TGTGCCAGCAGTTACTTGGGGACTAGCGCCGGAGAGACCCAGTACTTC CASSYLGTSAGETQYF
TRBJ1-5 - TRBV2 - TGTGCCAGCAGGGTGGAGGGGAGGCAGCCCCAGCATTTT CASRVEGRQPQHF
TRBJ1-1 TRBD1 TRBV6-5 - TGTGCCAGCAGGGAGATAAGGACAGGAGTGACTGAAGCTTTCTTT CASREIRTGVTEAFF
TRBJ1-1 - TRBV6-5 - TGTGCCAGCAGTTTACTCCACCCGAACACTGAAGCTTTCTTT CASSLLHPNTEAFF
TRBJ2-1 - TRBV19 - TGTGCCAGTGCTGGACGGGGGGCTTACAATGAGCAGTTCTTC CASAGRGAYNEQFF
TRBJ1-1 - TRBV5-4 - TGTGCCAGCAGCTTGGGTCAGGCAGTTGAAGCTTTCTTT CASSLGQAVEAFF
TRBJ2-7 - TRBV19 - TGTGCCGCGTCCGACAGGCTCAATCTCTACGAGCAGTACTTC CAASDRLNLYEQYF
TRBJ2-5 TRBD1 TRBV7-6 - TGTGCCAGCAGCTTAGAGGGACAGCTATCGAAGACCCAGTACTTC CASSLEGQLSKTQYF
TRBJ2-3 TRBD2 TRBV11-1 - TGTGCCAGCAGCCAAGCGGGGGGACCTCATACGCAGTATTTT CASSQAGGPHTQYF
TRBJ2-7 - TRBV7-2 few TGTGCCAGCAGCTTAGAGGGATCGACTAGATTCGAGCAGTACTTC CASSLEGSTRFEQYF
TRBJ2-3 - TRBV11-2 - TGTGCCAGCAGCCGACGAGGGTTACGCACAGATACGCAGTATTTT CASSRRGLRTDTQYF
TRBJ1-5 - TRBV2 - TGTGCCAGCAGGGGGACCGGGGGGCAGCCCCAGCATTTT CASRGTGGQPQHF
TRBJ2-1 TRBD1 TRBV25-1 - TGTGCCAGCAGTGACGACAGGGGCTTCCAGAATGAGCAGTTCTTC CASSDDRGFQNEQFF
TRBJ1-4 - TRBV7-9 - TGTGCCAGCAGCTTACTTACTAGTTTGGGGGAAAAACTGTTTTTT CASSLLTSLGEKLFF
TRBJ2-5 TRBD2 TRBV7-6 - TGTGCCAGCAGCTTAATGGGGACTAGTCGTGAGACCCAGTACTTC CASSLMGTSRETQYF
TRBJ2-3 - TRBV7-2 - TGTGCCAGCAGCCCCTACTTAGGGGTGGCGGTGGGGCCAGATACGCAGTATTTT CASSPYLGVAVGPDTQYF
TRBJ1-5 TRBD1 TRBV30 - TGTGCCTGGAGTGCAGGGGGGACAGGGTATCAGCCCCAGCATTTT CAWSAGGTGYQPQHF
TRBJ2-1 TRBD1 TRBV30 - TGTGCCTGGAGTGTTACCGGGACAGGGAAAAATGAGCAGTTCTTC CAWSVTGTGKNEQFF
TRBJ1-1 TRBD1 TRBV20-1 - TGCAGTGCTATTAAGGGGGCCGGAGCTTTCTTT CSAIKGAGAFF